The source of this TCR beta chain is a study of cytomegalovirus exposure and HLA in healthy donors. General observations from the study: It emerged from a later analysis that several of the most significant clusters appeared to be linked to common viral pathogens. The study flagged roughly 160 TCR beta chains as cytomegalovirus-associated.

Though nominally healthy at sampling, donors likely had unrecorded immune exposures. PCR primers comprised 60 Vbeta and 13 Jbeta primers. Sequencing used immunoSEQ multiplex PCR; TCRdb keeps in-frame clones, though not all of them. The repertoire holds some 120,000 clones, with 74% as singletons. Turning to this clone: Its antigen is currently unknown.

Germline V lookup: CDR1 MNHNY, CDR2 SVGAGI (reference sequence). This CDR3 is 15 amino acids long. V lost 6 bases and J lost 0; bases outside the gene matches: 6. The chain joins TRBV6-6 to TRBJ2-3; the match to TRBD1 covers 7 bases. The sequence came from a human donor in good health. The sample consisted of PBMCs. The CDR3 is CASREGQASTDTQYF. CDR3 sequence (DNA): TGTGCCAGCAGAGAAGGACAGGCTAGCACAGATACGCAGTATTTT.